This paragraph reports one T cell receptor (beta chain). As yet, its antigen is unknown. One end of the junction varies from germline; a read error may be responsible. TCRdb called the PCR reads again in MiXCR, with one record for every CDR3 protein. Of 490,000 or so distinct CDR3 sequences in the sample, 25% were seen once. The data are from a study of molecular identifiers for immune sequencing clone quantification. Findings and caveats of the study: Effector cells kept over 97% of their molecules in clones above 20 RNA copies, while naive cells kept under 1% there.

Germline CDR1 reads SGHRS; CDR2 reads YFSETQ. The CDR3 sequence is 16 residues long. Sequenced sample: naive CD8+ T cells from blood, with Jurkat cell RNA spiked in. Subset: FACS-sorted CD8+CD4-CCR7+CD45RA+ naive T cells. The origin of this receptor is a human donor in good health. Some libraries in this study had Jurkat cell RNA spiked in. This chain links TRBV5-1 with TRBJ2-3; TRBD1 agrees at 7 bases. CDR3 protein: CAGSFSSGTDTDTQYF. The CDR3, as DNA: TGCGCCGGCAGCTTCTCATCCGGGACAGACACAGATACGCAGTATTTT.